Described below is a single TCR beta chain sequence and its context. Its matching antigen is unknown. With autoimmune disease history or systemic immunosuppression, patients were excluded. The record originates from a study of OX40 agonist ivuxolimab in advanced cancers. Study as a whole: Patients received intravenous ivuxolimab every 2 weeks at 0.01 to 10 mg/kg. Three patients got partial responses; one had hepatocellular carcinoma and two had cutaneous melanoma.

Generated by immunoSEQ multiplex PCR, the TCRdb table keeps only in-frame clones and is missing some. Of roughly 880 clones in the sample, 65% to 80% were seen once. Findings and limits, study-wide: On average, a greater number of expanded clones characterised CD8+ T cells relative to CD4+.

Germline V gene lookup returns CDR1 MNHNS and CDR2 SASEGT. The CDR3 is 15 residues long. J was trimmed by 7 bases and V by 0 bases; bases with no gene match: 4. This sequence joins TRBV6-1 and TRBJ1-5, with 9 nucleotides matching TRBD1. The sample consisted of CD4+ or CD8+ T cells sorted from blood, taken in a trial of the OX40 agonist ivuxolimab. This receptor was identified in an adult with an advanced solid tumor such as melanoma, head and neck, liver or kidney cancer. The CDR3 here is CASSEARTGGQPQHF. CDR3 DNA sequence: TGTGCCAGCAGTGAAGCGCGTACAGGGGGCCAGCCCCAGCATTTT.